This TCR beta chain was captured in a study of response to subunit inactivated influenza vaccine. Study conclusions and caveats: The authors offered the suggestion that each seasonal influenza vaccination recruits few new T cells.

Germline V gene sequence: CDR1 KGHSH, CDR2 LQKENI. V gave up 6 bases and J gave up 5 bases; unmatched junction bases: 11. CDR3 length: 15 residues. For this clonotype: Its specificity is not known.

MiXCR was run by TCRdb on the RT-PCR reads, yielding one entry per CDR3 protein. The table shows roughly 170,000 distinct CDR3 sequences, with about 9% occurring only once. V and J are TRBV18 and TRBJ2-7; TRBD1 matches 9 bases. The sequence came from a man aged 45-65 years who received an inactivated influenza vaccine. Sequencing was performed on non-naive T cells sorted from PBMCs, taken on the day of vaccination. Written as DNA, the CDR3 is TGTGCCAGCTCGCCCGTGGGACAGGGAACGGACGAGCAGTACTTC. Amino acids: CASSPVGQGTDEQYF.